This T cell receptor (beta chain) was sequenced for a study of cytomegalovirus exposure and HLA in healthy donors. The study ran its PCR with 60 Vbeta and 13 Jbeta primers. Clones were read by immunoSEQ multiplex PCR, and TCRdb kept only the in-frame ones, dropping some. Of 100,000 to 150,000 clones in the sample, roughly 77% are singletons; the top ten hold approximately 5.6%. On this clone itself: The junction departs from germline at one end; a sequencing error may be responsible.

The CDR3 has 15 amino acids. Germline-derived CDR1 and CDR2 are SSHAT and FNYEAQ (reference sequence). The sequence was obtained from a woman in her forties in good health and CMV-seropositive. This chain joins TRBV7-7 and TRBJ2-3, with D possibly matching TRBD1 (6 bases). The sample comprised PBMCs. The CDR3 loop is CASSLVGAFTDTQYF. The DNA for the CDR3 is TGTGCTAGCAGCTTAGTGGGGGCATTCACAGATACGCAGTATTTT.